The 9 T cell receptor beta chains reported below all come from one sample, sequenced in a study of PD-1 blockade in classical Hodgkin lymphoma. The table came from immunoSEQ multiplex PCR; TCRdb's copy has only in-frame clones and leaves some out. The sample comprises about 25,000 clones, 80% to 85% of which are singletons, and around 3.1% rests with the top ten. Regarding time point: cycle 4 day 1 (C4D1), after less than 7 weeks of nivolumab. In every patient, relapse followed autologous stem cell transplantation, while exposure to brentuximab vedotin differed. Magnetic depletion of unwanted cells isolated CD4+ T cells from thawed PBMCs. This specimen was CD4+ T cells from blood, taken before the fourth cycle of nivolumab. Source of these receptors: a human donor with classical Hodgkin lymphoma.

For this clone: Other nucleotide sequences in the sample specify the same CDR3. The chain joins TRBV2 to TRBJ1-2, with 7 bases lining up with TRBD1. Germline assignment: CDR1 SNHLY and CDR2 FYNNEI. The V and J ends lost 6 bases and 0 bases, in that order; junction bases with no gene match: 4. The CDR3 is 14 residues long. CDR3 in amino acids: CASRTGLSNYGYTF. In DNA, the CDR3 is TGTGCCAGCAGGACAGGGCTTTCTAACTATGGCTACACCTTC.

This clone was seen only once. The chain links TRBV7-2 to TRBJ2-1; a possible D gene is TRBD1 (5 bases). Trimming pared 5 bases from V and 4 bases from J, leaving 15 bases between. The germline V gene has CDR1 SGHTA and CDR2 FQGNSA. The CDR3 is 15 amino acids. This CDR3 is CASSPTTDIYNEQFF. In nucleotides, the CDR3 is TGTGCCAGCAGCCCTACGACGGACATTTACAATGAGCAGTTCTTC.

The CDR3 here is CAWSVRTGRGNTIYF. Here the CDR3 DNA reads TGTGCCTGGAGTGTACGGACAGGGAGAGGAAACACCATATATTTT. This sequence joins TRBV30 and TRBJ1-3; 8 bases align to TRBD1. The germline V gene encodes CDR1 GTSNPN and CDR2 SVGIG (reference sequence). CDR3 length equals 15 residues. The J segment lost 4 bases and the V segment lost 0 bases, leaving 5 bases of the junction unmatched. The full variable domain, its missing parts supplied by reference TRBV30 and TRBJ1-3, is SQTIHQWPATLVQPVGSPLSLECTVEGTSNPNLYWYRQAAGRGLQLLFYSVGIGQISSEVPQNLSASRPQDRQFILSSKKLLLSDSGFYLCAWSVRTGRGNTIYFGEGSWLTVV.

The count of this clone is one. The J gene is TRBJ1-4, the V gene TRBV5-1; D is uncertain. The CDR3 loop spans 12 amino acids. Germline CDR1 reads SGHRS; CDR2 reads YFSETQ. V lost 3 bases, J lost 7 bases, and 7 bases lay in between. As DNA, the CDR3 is TGCGCCAGCAGCTCGGACGGTGAAAAACTGTTTTTT. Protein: CASSSDGEKLFF.

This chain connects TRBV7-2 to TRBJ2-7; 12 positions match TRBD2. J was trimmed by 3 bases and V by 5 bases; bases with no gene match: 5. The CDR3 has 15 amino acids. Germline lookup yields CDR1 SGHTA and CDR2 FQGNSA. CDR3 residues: CASSQWTSGDYEQYF. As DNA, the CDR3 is TGTGCCAGCAGCCAATGGACTAGCGGGGACTACGAGCAGTACTTC. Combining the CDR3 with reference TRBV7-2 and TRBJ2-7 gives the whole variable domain GAGVSQSPSNKVTEKGKDVELRCDPISGHTALYWYRQSLGQGLEFLIYFQGNSAPDKSGLPSDRFSAERTGGSVSTLTIQRTQQEDSAVYLCASSQWTSGDYEQYFGPGTRLTVT.

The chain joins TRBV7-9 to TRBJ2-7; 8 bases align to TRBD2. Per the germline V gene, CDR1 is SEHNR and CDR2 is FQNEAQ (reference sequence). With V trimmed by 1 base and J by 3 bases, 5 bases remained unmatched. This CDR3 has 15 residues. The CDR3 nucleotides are TGTGCCAGCAGCTTAGAGGCTAGCGGGTTCTACGAGCAGTACTTC. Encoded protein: CASSLEASGFYEQYF.

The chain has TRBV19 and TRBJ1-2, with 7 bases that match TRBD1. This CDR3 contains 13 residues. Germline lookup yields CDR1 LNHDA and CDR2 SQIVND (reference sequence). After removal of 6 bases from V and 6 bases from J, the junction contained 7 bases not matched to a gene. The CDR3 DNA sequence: TGTGCCAGTAGCCTCCGGGACAGAAATGGCTACACCTTC. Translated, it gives CASSLRDRNGYTF.

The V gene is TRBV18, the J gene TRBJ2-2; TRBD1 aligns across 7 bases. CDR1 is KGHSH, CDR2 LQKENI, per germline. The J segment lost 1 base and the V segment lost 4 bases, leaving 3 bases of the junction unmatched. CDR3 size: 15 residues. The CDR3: CASSQGQRNTGELFF. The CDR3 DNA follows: TGTGCCAGCTCACAGGGACAGAGGAACACCGGGGAGCTGTTTTTT.

The CDR3 nucleotides are TGTGCCAGTAGTGGGGGGACAGATCCCTATAATTCACCCCTCCACTTT. This translates into CASSGGTDPYNSPLHF. The genes are TRBV19 and TRBJ1-6; 7 positions agree with TRBD1. Germline-derived CDR1 and CDR2 are LNHDA and SQIVND (reference sequence). The junction had 6 bases not matched to a gene; V was cut back by 5 bases and J by 2 bases. CDR3 length: 16 residues.